One sample yielded the 16 T cell receptor beta chains listed below, sequenced in a study of T-cell memory formation after mild COVID-19. TCRdb independently ran MiXCR on the 5' RACE reads; one entry per CDR3 protein. The data show 310,000 or so distinct CDR3 sequences, 15% seen once. Input material: PBMCs or a T cell subset sorted from them (not recorded which). These receptors were collected from a man younger than 35 who had mild COVID-19 (a few samples of this study predate the infection). Cell type and time point are not known.

This clonotype has ten or more counts. The chain carries TRBV20-1 and TRBJ2-3, with 11 bases lining up with TRBD2. This CDR3 has 16 residues. Germline CDR1 reads DFQATT; CDR2 reads SNEGSKA (reference sequence). J was trimmed by 2 bases and V by 5 bases; bases with no gene match: 9. This CDR3 reads CSALAGGSTFTDTQYF. The CDR3 nucleotides read TGCAGTGCTTTAGCGGGGGGGTCAACTTTCACAGATACGCAGTATTTT.

This chain joins TRBV7-2 and TRBJ2-7; the D gene is possibly TRBD1 (5 bases). CDR3 length: 15 residues. Germline V gene sequence: CDR1 SGHTA, CDR2 FQGNSA. Trimming removed 5 bases at V and 2 bases at J, with 16 bases between. The chain's CDR3 is CASSPDRPRTYEQYV. CDR3 nucleotides: TGTGCCAGCAGCCCCGACAGACCCCGCACCTACGAGCAGTACGTC.

The V gene is TRBV6-5, the J gene TRBJ1-5; 8 bases match TRBD1. The CDR3 covers 15 residues. J was trimmed by 3 bases and V by 0 bases; bases with no gene match: 1. Germline V gene sequence: CDR1 MNHEY, CDR2 SVGAGI. The CDR3 region has the DNA TGTGCCAGCAGTTACTCGACAGGGGCCAATCAGCCCCAGCATTTT. Translated: CASSYSTGANQPQHF.

This clonotype was counted between two and nine times. The chain has TRBV5-5 and TRBJ2-7; D is perhaps TRBD1 (5 bases). CDR3 length: 14 residues. Germline lookup yields CDR1 SGHKS and CDR2 YYEKEE (reference sequence). Trimming took off 7 bases at V and 4 bases at J, with 18 bases between the two ends. Written as DNA, the CDR3 is TGTGCCAGCTCCCTTGGGGCACAGCCGTACGAGCAGTACTTC. It specifies CASSLGAQPYEQYF.

This clonotype was seen more than once but under ten times. V is TRBV10-3 and J is TRBJ1-2, with 9 bases that match TRBD1. The length of the CDR3 is 16 residues. V was pared by 5 bases and J by 8 bases, with 15 bases of the junction left unmatched. CDR1 is ENHRY and CDR2 is SYGVKD in the germline V gene. DNA for the CDR3: TGTGCCATCAGTCCGGGACAGGGTGCGGGGGATCGCGGCTACACCTTC. Its protein product is CAISPGQGAGDRGYTF.

The gene calls are TRBV28 and TRBJ2-7; the D gene is possibly TRBD1 (5 bases). This CDR3 has 12 amino acids. Trimming stripped 6 bases from V and 3 bases from J, with 9 bases between. Germline V gene sequence: CDR1 MDHEN, CDR2 SYDVKM. CDR3 sequence reads: CASRDNHYEQYV. The CDR3 coding sequence is TGTGCCAGCAGGGACAACCACTACGAGCAGTACGTC.

This clonotype was counted a single time. This chain links TRBV28 with TRBJ1-1; the D gene is possibly TRBD1 (5 bases). The CDR3 sequence is 15 residues long. CDR1 is MDHEN, CDR2 SYDVKM, per germline. The V end was cut by 4 bases, the J end by 0 bases, with 12 bases between. CDR3 in DNA: TGTGCCAGCAGTTCCCGGCGCAGGGTGAACACTGAAGCTTTCTTT. Amino acid sequence: CASSSRRRVNTEAFF.

This chain joins TRBV5-1 and TRBJ2-3; possible D gene TRBD1, 6 bases. V was clipped by 3 bases and J by 5 bases, with 22 bases between them. Germline loops: CDR1 SGHRS, CDR2 YFSETQ. The CDR3 contains 17 residues. As DNA, the CDR3 is TGCGCCAGCAGCTCGGGCCTCTTCCAGGGGATGATAGATACGCAGTATTTT. This encodes CASSSGLFQGMIDTQYF.

The genes are TRBV7-2 and TRBJ2-2; a possible D gene is TRBD1 (5 bases). The CDR3 sequence is 14 residues long. Trimming took 0 bases from V and 5 from J, leaving 7 bases between them. Germline CDR1 reads SGHTA; CDR2 reads FQGNSA. CDR3 in amino acids: CASSLARATGELFF. The CDR3 nucleotides read TGTGCCAGCAGCTTAGCCAGGGCTACCGGGGAGCTGTTTTTT.

This chain uses TRBV9 with TRBJ1-2; 7 nucleotides match TRBD1. J was trimmed by 0 bases and V by 0 bases; bases with no gene match: 5. This CDR3 is built from 16 residues. Germline-derived CDR1 and CDR2 are SGDLS and YYNGEE. The CDR3 here is CASSVDNRGANYGYTF. CDR3 coding DNA: TGTGCCAGCAGCGTAGACAACAGGGGTGCTAACTATGGCTACACCTTC.

The chain couples TRBV13 to TRBJ2-1; TRBD2 might be the D (5 bases). Germline CDR1 and CDR2: PRHDT and FYEKMQ (reference sequence). CDR3 length: 13 residues. The ends were cut back, 5 bases at V and 5 bases at J, with 10 bases in the middle. The CDR3 region has the DNA TGTGCCAGCAGCATCCCTAGCAACAATGAGCAGTTCTTC. This encodes CASSIPSNNEQFF.

Ten or more counts support this clonotype. The chain is built from TRBV12-3 or TRBV12-4 and TRBJ1-6, with D perhaps TRBD1 (5 bases). There are 15 residues in the CDR3. Trimming shortened V by 1 base and J by 10 bases, and 14 bases separated the two germline ends. CDR3 sequence (DNA): TGTGCCAGCAGTTTAGGGGGGACGGGCGGATCACCCCTCCACTTT. Encoded protein: CASSLGGTGGSPLHF.

This clonotype was detected a few times. CDR3 DNA sequence: TGTGCCAGCAGCCCGGGGAACAGGTTTAGCCACGAGCAGTACGTC. Its translation is CASSPGNRFSHEQYV. This sequence joins TRBV28 and TRBJ2-7; D may correspond to TRBD1 or TRBD2 (5 bases each). The CDR3 is made up of 15 amino acids. The V end was cut by 6 bases, the J end by 5 bases, with 20 bases between. CDR1 is MDHEN and CDR2 is SYDVKM in the germline V gene.

This clonotype was counted between two and nine times. The rearrangement links TRBV5-1 to TRBJ1-6, with D unresolved. This CDR3 spans 16 amino acids. The germline gives CDR1 SGHRS, CDR2 YFSETQ. V lost 4 bases and J 9 bases, leaving 20 bases between the germline ends. The CDR3 DNA sequence: TGCGCCAGCAGCCCCGACCAGGCGACGGCGAGTTCACCCCTCCACTTT. The encoded protein is CASSPDQATASSPLHF.

This clonotype has just a few counts. The J gene is TRBJ2-7, the V gene TRBV20-1; D is possibly TRBD2 (6 bases). The CDR3 covers 14 residues. Germline V CDR1 and CDR2: DFQATT, SNEGSKA (reference sequence). V shed 0 bases and J shed 2 bases, with 11 bases lying between them. As DNA, the CDR3 is TGCAGTGCTAGAGATTTACGGGAGCCCTACGAGCAGTACGTC. Translation gives CSARDLREPYEQYV.

This clonotype occurred a few times. This sequence joins TRBV20-1 and TRBJ2-3; 12 bases line up with TRBD2. The V segment lost 3 bases and the J segment 3 bases; nucleotides outside the gene matches: 7. Germline values: CDR1 DFQATT, CDR2 SNEGSKA (reference sequence). CDR3 length: 16 amino acids. The CDR3 loop is CSARALAGGPTDTQYF. The CDR3 DNA reads as TGCAGTGCTAGGGCTCTAGCGGGGGGGCCGACAGATACGCAGTATTTT.